Shown below are 21 T cell receptor beta chains from a single sample sequenced in a study of beta chain features in type 1 diabetes. These TCRs are of unknown antigen specificity. Study-wide results and limits: Across all four CD4+ subsets, people with type 1 diabetes showed modestly shorter TCRB CDR3s.

Every bit of the isolated RNA underwent reverse transcription, so sequencing read expressed TCRB transcripts. The method was immunoSEQ multiplex PCR; TCRdb's version includes in-frame clones alone and lacks a portion of them. The table shows 50,000 or so clones, with approximately 44% occurring only once. Material: stem cell memory CD4+ T cells from blood. These receptors all stem from a man between 25 and 39 years old with type 1 diabetes.

This clone was seen only a few times. The chain combines TRBV30 with TRBJ1-2; weak D call: TRBD1 (6 bases). Trimming took 0 bases from V and 4 from J, leaving 9 bases between them. The CDR3 runs to 13 residues. CDR1 is GTSNPN, CDR2 SVGIG, per germline (reference sequence). CDR3 coding DNA: TGTGCCTGGAGTGTACTGGGGGCCTATGGCTACACCTTC. It yields the protein CAWSVLGAYGYTF.

This chain links TRBV27 with TRBJ1-4; TRBD1 is a possible D gene (5 bases). The CDR3 contains 14 residues. Germline CDR1 reads MNHEY; CDR2 reads SMNVEV (reference sequence). V lost 7 bases and J lost 7, with 16 bases in between. CDR3 residues: CASMMEGSGEKLFF. CDR3 DNA sequence: TGTGCCAGCATGATGGAGGGGTCGGGTGAAAAACTGTTTTTT.

The chain has TRBV6-5 and TRBJ2-7; 11 bases fit TRBD2. J was trimmed by 2 bases and V by 6 bases; bases with no gene match: 6. The length of the CDR3 is 15 residues. The germline V gene has CDR1 MNHEY and CDR2 SVGAGI. The CDR3: CASRTGTSGTYEQYF. CDR3 coding DNA: TGTGCCAGCAGGACCGGGACTAGCGGCACCTACGAGCAGTACTTC.

The V and J genes are TRBV11-2 and TRBJ2-1; 7 bases agree with TRBD1. Germline assignment: CDR1 SGHAT and CDR2 FQNNGV. V dropped 1 base and J dropped 7; count of bases not matched to a gene: 4. The CDR3 is 14 amino acids. The CDR3 protein is CASSLGTGGNEQFF. For the CDR3, the DNA is TGTGCCAGCAGCTTAGGGACAGGTGGTAATGAGCAGTTCTTC.

This chain joins TRBV7-2 and TRBJ2-7; 7 bases line up with TRBD2. V was clipped by 4 bases and J by 2 bases; unmatched bases: 5. The CDR3 length is 14 residues. Germline V CDR1 and CDR2: SGHTA, FQGNSA. CDR3 loop: CASSWASGTYEQYF. CDR3 bases: TGTGCCAGCAGCTGGGCTAGCGGAACCTACGAGCAGTACTTC.

This chain connects TRBV30 to TRBJ2-4; a possible D gene is TRBD2 (6 bases). This CDR3 is 16 amino acids long. Germline V gene data show CDR1 as GTSNPN and CDR2 as SVGIG (reference sequence). CDR3 region: CAANPRESLAKNIQYF. In DNA form, the CDR3 reads TGTGCTGCTAATCCCCGGGAGTCACTAGCCAAAAACATTCAGTACTTC.

The V and J genes are TRBV4-1 and TRBJ1-2; 8 positions match TRBD1. V shed 5 bases, J shed 5 bases, and the junction held 7 bases outside the gene matches. The germline V gene has CDR1 MGHRA and CDR2 YSYEKL. The CDR3 sequence is 14 residues long. This CDR3 reads CASSFRTGNYGYTF. In DNA form, the CDR3 reads TGCGCCAGCAGCTTCCGGACAGGGAATTATGGCTACACCTTC.

This chain links TRBV9 with TRBJ2-1, with TRBD2 matching 8 bases. This CDR3 region has 20 residues. Germline CDR1 reads SGDLS; CDR2 reads YYNGEE. V shed 0 bases and J 10 bases; nucleotides not matched to a gene: 24. The CDR3, as DNA: TGTGCCAGCAGCGTAGCAGCCCAGCGGGGGCCCAAAGGTCAAGGTTGGGAGCAGTTCTTC. Protein sequence: CASSVAAQRGPKGQGWEQFF.

The gene calls are TRBV19 and TRBJ1-5; possibly TRBD1 for D (6 bases). The V and J ends lost 8 bases and 5 bases respectively, with 16 bases between them. Germline V CDR1 and CDR2: LNHDA, SQIVND (reference sequence). The CDR3 totals 14 residues. The CDR3 sequence is CASQRGAEDQPQHF. The CDR3 DNA reads TGTGCCAGTCAGCGGGGGGCTGAAGATCAGCCCCAGCATTTT.

The CDR3 spells CATSNDRGRYGYTF. In DNA, the CDR3 is TGTGCCACCAGCAACGACAGGGGGCGTTATGGCTACACCTTC. The rearrangement links TRBV15 to TRBJ1-2; TRBD1 matches 10 bases. The germline CDR1 and CDR2 sequences are LNHNV and YYDKDF (reference sequence). The CDR3 length is 14 residues. The junction had 4 bases not matched to a gene; V was cut back by 4 bases and J by 5 bases. Combining the CDR3 with reference TRBV15 and TRBJ1-2 gives the whole variable domain DAMVIQNPRYQVTQFGKPVTLSCSQTLNHNVMYWYQQKSSQAPKLLFHYYDKDFNNEADTPDNFQSRRPNTSFCFLDIRSPGLGDTAMYLCATSNDRGRYGYTFGSGTRLTVV.

In its sample, this clone was seen a few times. The genes are TRBV5-4 and TRBJ2-7; 8 bases map to TRBD1. Germline CDR1 and CDR2: SGHNT and YYREEE (reference sequence). Trimming cost V 3 bases and J 5 bases; bases outside gene matches: 7. The CDR3 sequence is 14 residues long. CDR3 protein: CASSWRGRGHEQYF. CDR3 nucleotide sequence: TGTGCCAGCAGCTGGAGGGGCAGGGGGCACGAGCAGTACTTC.

This clone was observed a handful of times. V is TRBV19 and J is TRBJ2-1, with D possibly TRBD1 on 6 matching bases. There are 14 residues in the CDR3. Germline V gene data show CDR1 as LNHDA and CDR2 as SQIVND (reference sequence). V lost 5 bases and J lost 1, with 9 bases in between. The CDR3 loop is CASSDGQSYNEQFF. CDR3 nucleotides: TGTGCCAGTAGTGACGGACAGTCCTACAATGAGCAGTTCTTC.

This chain uses TRBV4-3 with TRBJ2-1; 7 bases match TRBD1. CDR1 and CDR2 (germline): LGHNA, YSLEER. The CDR3 has 15 residues. J lost 7 bases, V lost 1 base, and 7 bases had no gene match. The CDR3 loop reads CASSQVVGGKNEQFF. CDR3 DNA: TGCGCCAGCAGCCAAGTGGTAGGGGGCAAAAATGAGCAGTTCTTC.

CDR3 protein: CASSREYSGNTIYF. For the CDR3, the DNA is TGTGCCAGCAGCCGGGAGTACTCTGGAAACACCATATATTTT. The chain employs TRBV28 and TRBJ1-3; D unresolved. The V gene lost 6 bases and the J gene lost 0 bases, with 9 bases spanning the gap. The CDR3 has 14 amino acids. CDR1 is MDHEN and CDR2 is SYDVKM in the germline V gene.

The chain is built from TRBV5-1 and TRBJ2-2, with 8 bases aligning to TRBD1. Germline loops: CDR1 SGHRS, CDR2 YFSETQ. The V gene end was trimmed by 1 base and the J gene end by 2 bases; junction bases not matched to a gene: 4. CDR3 length: 16 amino acids. CDR3 sequence: CASSLRGQANTGELFF. CDR3 sequence (DNA): TGCGCCAGCAGCTTGAGGGGACAGGCTAACACCGGGGAGCTGTTTTTT. The full variable domain, in which reference TRBV5-1 and TRBJ2-2 provide the parts outside the CDR3, is KAGVTQTPRYLIKTRGQQVTLSCSPISGHRSVSWYQQTPGQGLQFLFEYFSETQRNKGNFPGRFSGRQFSNSRSEMNVSTLELGDSALYLCASSLRGQANTGELFFGEGSRLTVL.

This clone was observed a few times. This rearrangement joins TRBV27 to TRBJ1-5, with a tentative D call TRBD1 (6 bases). Per the germline V gene, CDR1 is MNHEY and CDR2 is SMNVEV (reference sequence). Trimming removed 3 bases at V and 2 bases at J, with 17 bases between. This CDR3 has 17 residues. The CDR3 DNA sequence: TGTGCCAGCAGTTTCGTTGGGGGCAGGGGAGGCAATCAGCCCCAGCATTTT. Amino acids: CASSFVGGRGGNQPQHF.

J is TRBJ2-1 and V is TRBV5-1; 7 bases are a match to TRBD2. Germline assignment: CDR1 SGHRS and CDR2 YFSETQ. Losses at the gene ends were 0 bases for V and 8 bases for J; bases not matched to a gene: 14. The CDR3 is made up of 17 amino acids. The DNA of the CDR3 is TGCGCCAGCAGCTTGGGCGAGGCGGGAGTCGCGAGCGATGAGCAGTTCTTC. It yields the protein CASSLGEAGVASDEQFF.

This chain links TRBV6-5 with TRBJ2-4; maybe TRBD2 (5 bases). V gave up 5 bases and J gave up 6 bases, with 11 bases separating them. CDR3 size: 13 residues. From germline, CDR1 is MNHEY and CDR2 SVGAGI. The CDR3 loop is CASSESGLNIQYF. The CDR3 DNA sequence: TGTGCCAGCAGTGAAAGCGGCCTAAACATTCAGTACTTC.

V is TRBV5-1 and J is TRBJ2-7; 9 nucleotides line up with TRBD2. Germline values: CDR1 SGHRS, CDR2 YFSETQ. Losses at the gene ends were 8 bases for V and 0 bases for J; bases not matched to a gene: 6. The CDR3 is 14 amino acids. The CDR3 DNA follows: TGCGCCAGTCGACTAGCGGAATACTCCTACGAGCAGTACTTC. The encoded protein is CASRLAEYSYEQYF.

Details on this clone: At one end, the junction sequence differs from germline, possibly due to a read error. The chain carries TRBV28 and TRBJ2-7; maybe TRBD1 (6 bases). Germline CDR1 is MDHEN and CDR2 is SYDVKM. This CDR3 has 15 residues. CDR3 nucleotides: TGTGCCAGCCGTTTAGGAAGGGGGTTCTCCTACGAGCAGTACTTC. Amino acids: CASRLGRGFSYEQYF.

There are a few counts of this clone. The rearrangement links TRBV7-9 to TRBJ2-1, with 10 bases identical to TRBD2. Germline values: CDR1 SEHNR, CDR2 FQNEAQ (reference sequence). The CDR3 covers 16 residues. With 0 bases clipped from V and 2 bases from J, the junction kept 1 base outside the gene matches. The CDR3 DNA is TGTGCCAGCAGCTTAGCCGGGACTAGCGCCTACAATGAGCAGTTCTTC. Translating it yields CASSLAGTSAYNEQFF.